Listed below are T cell receptor beta chains from one sample, sequenced in a study of OX40 agonist ivuxolimab in advanced cancers. Profiling relied on immunoSEQ multiplex PCR, and the TCRdb table lists in-frame clones only, not all of them. The repertoire consists of tens of thousands of clones, with approximately 91% occurring once and the leading ten covering approximately 0.79%. The sequences come from CD4+ or CD8+ T cells sorted from blood, collected in a trial of the OX40 agonist ivuxolimab. These receptors were collected from an adult with an advanced solid tumor such as melanoma, head and neck, liver or kidney cancer. Both conserved end residues are part of each CDR3. A D gene is named only where the DNA matches it firmly. Clone sizes are given selectively: once, few, many, or a class where the clone is expanded.

TRBD2 | TRBJ2-5 | . | TRBV30 | CAWTAGVGGAEETQYF | TGTGCCTGGACTGCGGGAGTGGGAGGCGCAGAAGAGACCCAGTACTTC
. | TRBJ1-2 | . | TRBV5-1 | CASSWDPGWGYTF | TGCGCCAGCAGCTGGGACCCCGGCTGGGGCTACACCTTC
. | TRBJ2-2 | . | TRBV11-2 | CASIFQGHTGELFF | TGTGCCAGCATCTTCCAGGGTCACACCGGGGAGCTGTTTTTT
. | TRBJ1-2 | few | TRBV6-5 | CASSYSWLAGYTF | TGTGCCAGCAGTTACTCGTGGCTAGCTGGCTACACCTTC
. | TRBJ2-2 | once | TRBV9 | CASRAGTNTGELFF | TGTGCCAGCAGAGCCGGGACCAACACCGGGGAGCTGTTTTTT
. | TRBJ1-2 | . | TRBV30 | CAWTGQYTNYGYTF | TGTGCCTGGACGGGGCAGTACACCAACTATGGCTACACCTTC
. | TRBJ2-1 | few | TRBV4-1 | CASSQPGQPQYNEQFF | TGCGCCAGCAGCCAACCGGGTCAGCCCCAGTACAATGAGCAGTTCTTC
. | TRBJ1-2 | . | TRBV28 | CASSSGLPANYGYTF | TGTGCCAGCAGTTCCGGACTCCCCGCCAACTATGGCTACACCTTC
. | TRBJ2-1 | . | TRBV7-2 | CASSSIGSEQFF | TGTGCCAGCAGTTCCATAGGGAGTGAGCAGTTCTTC
TRBD1 | TRBJ1-3 | once | TRBV10-3 | CAIKGQGGGNTIYF | TGTGCCATCAAGGGCCAGGGGGGAGGAAACACCATATATTTT
. | TRBJ1-1 | . | TRBV6-5 | CASSPPGRIFTEAFF | TGTGCCAGCAGTCCACCGGGACGGATATTCACTGAAGCTTTCTTT
TRBD1 | TRBJ1-4 | . | TRBV6-5 | CASSYFGTGDEKLFF | TGTGCCAGCAGTTATTTCGGGACAGGGGATGAAAAACTGTTTTTT
. | TRBJ1-1 | . | TRBV18 | CASSLDRGYTEAFF | TGTGCCAGCTCGCTGGACCGGGGTTACACTGAAGCTTTCTTT
TRBD2 | TRBJ2-2 | . | TRBV10-3 | CAISAFLAGAANTGELFF | TGTGCCATCAGTGCATTCCTAGCGGGGGCCGCGAACACCGGGGAGCTGTTTTTT
. | TRBJ2-4 | . | TRBV29-1 | CSVASARENIQYF | TGCAGCGTCGCCTCGGCCAGGGAAAACATTCAGTACTTC
. | TRBJ1-3 | . | TRBV19 | CASSQLPGNTIYF | TGTGCCAGTAGTCAGCTACCTGGAAACACCATATATTTT
TRBD1 | TRBJ1-1 | . | TRBV6-5 | CASSKDRDNTEAFF | TGTGCCAGCAGCAAGGACAGGGACAACACTGAAGCTTTCTTT
TRBD2 | TRBJ2-1 | . | TRBV5-4 | CASSSPGLVHNEQFF | TGTGCCAGCAGCTCACCCGGACTAGTACACAATGAGCAGTTCTTC
TRBD1 | TRBJ2-5 | . | TRBV27 | CASSRRQGPPQYF | TGTGCCAGCAGCCGAAGACAGGGCCCCCCTCAATACTTC
. | TRBJ1-1 | . | TRBV6-1 | CASREGGAGNTEAFF | TGTGCCAGCAGGGAAGGCGGGGCCGGGAACACTGAAGCTTTCTTT
TRBD1 | TRBJ2-3 | . | TRBV7-7 | CASSTGGVDTQYF | TGTGCTAGCAGCACAGGGGGCGTAGATACGCAGTATTTT
TRBD1 | TRBJ1-1 | once | TRBV28 | CASSTPGGGYEAFF | TGTGCCAGCAGTACACCAGGGGGAGGTTATGAAGCTTTCTTT
. | TRBJ1-2 | . | TRBV6-5 | CASSYSGTGNYGYTF | TGTGCCAGCAGTTACTCGGGTACCGGTAACTATGGCTACACCTTC
. | TRBJ2-2 | . | TRBV19 | CASSITPAGTGELFF | TGTGCCAGTAGTATAACCCCGGCCGGCACCGGGGAGCTGTTTTTT
. | TRBJ1-1 | . | TRBV10-3 | CAIRPEGTANTEAFF | TGTGCCATCAGGCCTGAGGGGACCGCGAACACTGAAGCTTTCTTT
. | TRBJ2-3 | . | TRBV9 | CASSGNDGSTQYF | TGTGCCAGCAGCGGGAACGACGGATCTACGCAGTATTTT
. | TRBJ2-2 | . | TRBV19 | CASSVTGTGELFF | TGTGCCAGTAGTGTAACAGGGACCGGGGAGCTGTTTTTT
TRBD1 | TRBJ2-5 | . | TRBV12-5 | CASGPIPGTGTETQYF | TGTGCTAGTGGCCCGATCCCCGGGACAGGCACAGAGACCCAGTACTTC
. | TRBJ1-1 | . | TRBV4-2 | CASSQEGRTEAFF | TGTGCCAGCAGCCAAGAAGGGCGGACTGAAGCTTTCTTT
. | TRBJ2-3 | . | TRBV7-9 | CASSPAGRMTQYF | TGTGCCAGCAGCCCCGCGGGCCGGATGACGCAGTATTTT
TRBD1 | TRBJ2-5 | . | TRBV5-6 | CASSLGGTGQETQYF | TGTGCCAGCAGCTTGGGTGGGACAGGACAAGAGACCCAGTACTTC
. | TRBJ2-7 | . | TRBV11-2 | CASSSSGSTSGEQYF | TGTGCCAGCAGCTCCTCAGGGAGCACATCGGGAGAGCAGTACTTC